The 9 T cell receptor beta chains given below trace back to one sample, sequenced in a study of CXCR3-negative and CXCR3-positive naive CD8 T cells. No antigen has been identified for these receptors. Study-wide results and caveats: In CXCR3-positive naive cells, the TRB CDR3s were more hydrophobic than in CXCR3-negative naive cells.

The study made its TRB cDNA libraries by 5' RACE, adding UMI labels. TCRdb re-called the 5' RACE reads, yielding one record per CDR3 amino acid sequence without DNA. The repertoire table contains some 68,000 distinct CDR3 sequences. The sequencing input was naive CXCR3+ CD8+ T cells from blood. Subset given: CD45RO-CCR7+CD27+CD95- naive CD8+ T cells expressing CXCR3 (TNR3+). The receptors stem from a human donor in good health. Some clones in this sample may be carry-over from other donors' samples.

The chain uses TRBV29-1 and TRBJ2-1. The CDR3 is 14 residues long. The germline CDR1 and CDR2 sequences are SQVTM and ANQGSEA. CDR3 amino acids: CSVGSYASLDEQFF.

The V call is TRBV7-9, the J call TRBJ2-7; checking the TCRdb D call of TRBD1 is not possible without DNA. Germline loops: CDR1 SEHNR, CDR2 FQNEAQ (reference sequence). The CDR3 totals 11 residues. The CDR3 sequence: CASSPREEQYF.

The chain's CDR3 is CASSQDGDSYEQYF. V is TRBV4-1 and J is TRBJ2-7; checking the TCRdb D call of TRBD1 is not possible without DNA. Germline CDR1 is MGHRA and CDR2 is YSYEKL. CDR3 length: 14 residues.

The V call is TRBV29-1, the J call TRBJ2-7. CDR1 is SQVTM, CDR2 ANQGSEA, per germline. This CDR3 has 11 residues. The CDR3 protein is CSVGSPVEQYF.

The chain links TRBV28 to TRBJ2-1; TCRdb names TRBD1, which stays unverified in the absence of DNA. Germline V lookup: CDR1 MDHEN, CDR2 SYDVKM. The CDR3 has 15 residues. The CDR3 loop is CATSLGDNTYNEQFF.

The genes are TRBV29-1 and TRBJ2-5. CDR1 and CDR2 (germline): SQVTM, ANQGSEA. The CDR3 extends over 14 amino acids. The CDR3 sequence: CSVVVGSSGETQYF.

This sequence joins TRBV7-9 and TRBJ1-2. Germline values: CDR1 SEHNR, CDR2 FQNEAQ (reference sequence). This CDR3 contains 13 residues. The CDR3 is CASSPPGGPGQTF.

The J gene is TRBJ2-2, the V gene TRBV29-1; the TRBD1 assignment by TCRdb is unverifiable without DNA. This CDR3 contains 18 residues. Per the germline V gene, CDR1 is SQVTM and CDR2 is ANQGSEA. CDR3 region: CSAPSPGQGGLNAGELFF.

V gene TRBV19 combines with J gene TRBJ2-1; the D call from TCRdb, TRBD2, cannot be confirmed without DNA. The CDR3 covers 15 residues. Per germline, CDR1 LNHDA and CDR2 SQIVND (reference sequence). CDR3 protein: CASRTSGASRNEQFF.